These T cell receptor beta chains were read from a single sample in a study of shared clonotypes between healthy human individuals. Measured with immunoSEQ multiplex PCR; TCRdb has only the in-frame clones, and not every one. The data contain about 2 million clones, less than 95% of them singletons. The specimen was naive CD8+ T cells sorted from blood. The receptors were sampled from a man between 18 and 29 years old in good health. Each CDR3 is given with its conserved first and last residue. A D gene is named only where the DNA matches it firmly. Size tells how often a clone was seen (once, few, many) or the class of an expanded clone, and some rows leave it out.

>TRBJ1-6|.|.|TRBV6-5
CASGGGAQSPLHF
TGTGCCAGCGGCGGTGGGGCACAATCACCCCTCCACTTT
>TRBJ2-2|.|.|TRBV10-1
CASSAGSGELFF
TGCGCCAGCAGCGCCGGGTCCGGGGAGCTGTTTTTT
>TRBJ1-1|.|.|TRBV9
CASSVHSQKAFF
TGTGCCAGCAGCGTACACTCTCAAAAAGCTTTCTTT
>TRBJ2-7|.|.|TRBV4-1
CASSQDEGSTYEQYF
TGCGCCAGCAGCCAAGATGAGGGCAGCACCTACGAGCAGTACTTC
>TRBJ2-3|TRBD2|once|TRBV11-2
CASNLKRDYPTDTQYF
TGTGCCAGCAACCTCAAACGGGACTACCCCACAGATACGCAGTATTTT
>TRBJ2-1|.|.|TRBV28
CASRPLGDNEQFF
TGTGCCAGCAGACCACTGGGGGACAATGAGCAGTTCTTC
>TRBJ1-6|TRBD1|.|TRBV30
CAWGRQGATTPLHF
TGTGCCTGGGGCAGGCAGGGGGCTACTACACCCCTCCACTTT
>TRBJ1-1|TRBD1|.|TRBV5-4
CASSEGQGTAFF
TGTGCCAGCAGCGAGGGACAGGGCACAGCTTTCTTT
>TRBJ2-7|TRBD2|.|TRBV7-9
CASSLTSALNHEQYF
TGTGCCAGCAGCTTGACTAGCGCGCTGAACCACGAGCAGTACTTC
>TRBJ2-2|.|.|TRBV28
CASSFSGLYTGELFF
TGTGCCAGCAGTTTCTCCGGACTGTACACCGGGGAGCTGTTTTTT
>TRBJ2-7|.|once|TRBV15
CATADPAYEQYF
TGTGCCACCGCTGACCCCGCCTACGAGCAGTACTTC
>TRBJ2-3|.|.|TRBV27
CASKVGKDTQYF
TGTGCCAGCAAAGTCGGAAAAGATACGCAGTATTTT
>TRBJ2-1|TRBD2|.|TRBV4-1
CASSHRLALGEQFF
TGCGCCAGCAGTCATAGACTAGCATTAGGTGAGCAGTTCTTC
>TRBJ1-4|.|.|TRBV14
CASSHVFVGATNEKLFF
TGTGCCAGCAGCCACGTCTTCGTCGGCGCAACTAATGAAAAACTGTTTTTT
>TRBJ1-1|.|.|TRBV10-2
CASRRVLNTEAFF
TGCGCCAGCAGACGAGTCCTGAACACTGAAGCTTTCTTT
>TRBJ1-6|.|.|TRBV27
CASSSWTEINSPLHF
TGTGCCAGCAGTTCCTGGACAGAAATTAATTCACCCCTCCACTTT
>TRBJ2-5|.|.|TRBV7-9
CASSSSEQETQYF
TGTGCCAGCAGCTCCTCTGAACAAGAGACCCAGTACTTC
>TRBJ2-7|TRBD2|.|TRBV10-3
CAIGGVAYEQYF
TGTGCCATCGGGGGGGTAGCCTACGAGCAGTACTTC
>TRBJ2-1|.|.|TRBV7-3
CASSLDGSSYNEQFF
TGTGCCAGCAGCTTAGACGGGAGCTCCTACAATGAGCAGTTCTTC
>TRBJ2-6|TRBD2|.|TRBV7-8
CASSSHLAGGISGANVLTF
TGTGCCAGCAGCTCACACCTAGCGGGGGGAATCTCTGGGGCCAACGTCCTGACTTTC
>TRBJ1-4|.|once|TRBV6-1
CASSAETGRSEKLFF
TGTGCCAGCAGTGCAGAGACAGGTCGATCCGAAAAACTGTTTTTT
>TRBJ2-5|.|.|TRBV6-5
CASSYSGETQYF
TGTGCCAGCAGTTACTCGGGGGAGACCCAGTACTTC
>TRBJ1-2|.|.|TRBV9
CASSVTGSNGYTF
TGTGCCAGCAGCGTAACAGGGAGTAATGGCTACACCTTC
>TRBJ2-5|.|.|TRBV7-9
CASSAGPWGQETQYF
TGTGCCAGCAGCGCGGGACCTTGGGGCCAAGAGACCCAGTACTTC
>TRBJ2-7|.|.|TRBV27
CASTPSSGPYSYEQYF
TGTGCCAGCACACCTTCAAGCGGGCCCTACTCCTACGAGCAGTACTTC
>TRBJ2-7|TRBD1|.|TRBV4-2
CASRPGTESYEQYF
TGTGCCAGCCGCCCCGGGACAGAGTCCTACGAGCAGTACTTC
>TRBJ2-1|TRBD2|.|TRBV19
CASSRAGGNNEQFF
TGTGCCAGTAGTAGGGCGGGAGGGAACAATGAGCAGTTCTTC
>TRBJ2-1|.|.|TRBV5-4
CASSLGLVSNEQFF
TGTGCCAGCAGCTTGGGTCTAGTATCCAATGAGCAGTTCTTC
>TRBJ1-2|.|.|TRBV5-6
CASSLAEGNYGYTF
TGTGCCAGCAGCTTGGCCGAGGGTAACTATGGCTACACCTTC
>TRBJ2-1|TRBD1|.|TRBV2
CASGDRGPNEQFF
TGTGCCAGCGGGGACAGGGGGCCCAATGAGCAGTTCTTC
>TRBJ1-2|.|once|TRBV4-3
CASSQDILLEQRYGYTF
TGCGCCAGCAGCCAAGATATTCTGCTCGAACAGAGGTATGGCTACACCTTC
>TRBJ2-5|TRBD2|.|TRBV7-8
CASSQSISGGAFETQYF
TGTGCCAGCAGCCAATCCATTAGCGGGGGGGCCTTTGAGACCCAGTACTTC
>TRBJ2-1|.|.|TRBV9
CASSVGGMGYNEQFF
TGTGCCAGCAGCGTAGGTGGGATGGGCTACAATGAGCAGTTCTTC
>TRBJ2-3|TRBD2|.|TRBV9
CASSVEIAGGSTDTQYF
TGTGCCAGCAGCGTAGAGATAGCGGGGGGTAGCACAGATACGCAGTATTTT
>TRBJ2-7|TRBD2|.|TRBV11-2
CASSLTAGGQQYF
TGTGCCAGCAGCTTAACCGCGGGAGGACAACAGTACTTC
>TRBJ2-1|.|.|TRBV4-3
CASSHRVKDNEQFF
TGCGCCAGCAGCCACAGGGTGAAAGACAATGAGCAGTTCTTC
>TRBJ2-2|.|.|TRBV2
CASVLTGELFF
TGTGCCAGTGTCCTCACCGGGGAGCTGTTTTTT